The sequence of this T cell receptor (beta chain) was determined in a study of cytomegalovirus exposure and HLA in healthy donors. The PCR was carried out with 60 Vbeta primers and 13 Jbeta primers. Profiling relied on immunoSEQ multiplex PCR, and the TCRdb table lists in-frame clones only, not all of them. The top ten clones hold 4.8% of a sample with 170,000 or so clones, 84% of them seen once. Sample: PBMCs. This TCR was recovered from a girl between 5 and 17 years old in good health and CMV-seropositive.

The CDR3 coding sequence is TGTGCCAGCGCAAGACTAGCGGGGGACACAGATACGCAGTATTTT. Amino acid sequence: CASARLAGDTDTQYF. The chain combines TRBV9 with TRBJ2-3; 12 bases agree with TRBD2. The CDR3 runs 15 residues. Germline lookup yields CDR1 SGDLS and CDR2 YYNGEE. V gave up 7 bases and J gave up 2 bases; unmatched junction bases: 5.